The 23 T cell receptor beta chains presented below share a single source sample, sequenced in a study of blood T cell repertoires in COVID-19. TCRdb keeps only in-frame clones here, not all; method: immunoSEQ multiplex PCR. The sample lists about 210,000 clones; roughly 90% were seen once. Sequenced sample: PBMCs or T cells enriched from blood (not recorded which). These receptors were collected from a man younger than 35 with acute COVID-19.

The chain couples TRBV2 to TRBJ1-4; 10 nucleotides line up with TRBD1. The CDR3 loop spans 15 amino acids. Germline assignment: CDR1 SNHLY and CDR2 FYNNEI. The V segment lost 6 bases and the J segment 10 bases; nucleotides outside the gene matches: 11. CDR3 in amino acids: CASSALGTGDGKLFF. Here the CDR3 DNA reads TGTGCCAGCAGCGCGCTCGGGACAGGGGATGGAAAACTGTTTTTT.

The chain couples TRBV28 to TRBJ2-7; 10 bases fit TRBD2. V lost 1 base to trimming and J lost 6 bases; unmatched junction nucleotides: 6. This CDR3 has 15 amino acids. The germline V gene encodes CDR1 MDHEN and CDR2 SYDVKM. The CDR3 nucleotides are TGTGCCAGCAGTTTATCAGCGGGAGGGACGAGCGAGCAGTACTTC. It specifies CASSLSAGGTSEQYF.

The count of this clone is one. The chain joins TRBV6-5 to TRBJ1-2, with TRBD1 matching over 7 bases. The V gene's germline CDR1 is MNHEY and CDR2 SVGAGI. This CDR3 spans 14 amino acids. The J segment lost 2 bases and the V segment lost 2 bases, leaving 2 bases of the junction unmatched. DNA of the CDR3: TGTGCCAGCAGTTACGGGACAGTGAACTATGGCTACACCTTC. It translates to CASSYGTVNYGYTF.

The chain links TRBV18 to TRBJ1-5; D uncertain. The germline V gene encodes CDR1 KGHSH and CDR2 LQKENI. There are 14 residues in the CDR3. Between the trimmed V and J ends, which lost 2 bases and 5 bases, there was a span of 10 bases. The CDR3 loop reads CASSPTGRDQPQHF. CDR3 DNA sequence: TGTGCCAGCTCACCAACCGGGCGGGATCAGCCCCAGCATTTT.

This chain joins TRBV7-3 and TRBJ1-2; tentative D call: TRBD1 (5 bases). V was pared by 0 bases and J by 8 bases, with 13 bases between. CDR1 SGHTA and CDR2 FQGTGA come from the germline V gene. CDR3 size: 14 residues. In nucleotides, the CDR3 is TGTGCCAGCAGCTTAACGGGCGGGGGAAGAGGCTACACCTTC. This gives the protein CASSLTGGGRGYTF.

The count of this clone is one. The chain combines TRBV18 with TRBJ2-7; 7 nucleotides line up with TRBD1. After removal of 3 bases from V and 6 bases from J, the junction contained 5 bases not matched to a gene. Germline-derived CDR1 and CDR2 are KGHSH and LQKENI. This CDR3 spans 13 amino acids. DNA for the CDR3: TGTGCCAGCTCACCGGGGGACAGAGCCGAGCAGTACTTC. Its translation: CASSPGDRAEQYF.

This clone appeared a single time. The chain uses TRBV30 and TRBJ1-1, with TRBD1 matching 8 bases. This CDR3 has 13 amino acids. Germline lookup yields CDR1 GTSNPN and CDR2 SVGIG (reference sequence). The junction had 10 bases not matched to a gene; V was cut back by 3 bases and J by 10 bases. CDR3 loop: CAWREGQGRRAFF. DNA of the CDR3: TGTGCCTGGAGGGAAGGACAGGGAAGGCGAGCTTTCTTT.

Worth noting for this clone: This sample also contains other DNA sequences that code for the same CDR3. V usage is TRBV6-5 and J usage is TRBJ1-1; 9 positions agree with TRBD1. J lost 3 bases, V lost 1 base, and 6 bases had no gene match. The CDR3 length is 16 residues. Per germline, CDR1 MNHEY and CDR2 SVGAGI. DNA of the CDR3: TGTGCCAGCAGTTACTTAGGGACAGGGCTGGACACTGAAGCTTTCTTT. It translates to CASSYLGTGLDTEAFF.

In its sample, this clone is medium-sized. This chain links TRBV28 with TRBJ1-2; 7 bases fit TRBD1. The CDR3 runs 14 residues. V was pared by 3 bases and J by 4 bases, with 5 bases of the junction left unmatched. Germline lookup yields CDR1 MDHEN and CDR2 SYDVKM. The CDR3 DNA reads TGTGCCAGCAGTTTTGGACAGGTCGGCTATGGCTACACCTTC. Protein product: CASSFGQVGYGYTF.

The chain carries TRBV6-1 and TRBJ2-7, with D possibly being TRBD1 (5 bases). The CDR3 length is 14 residues. V lost 2 bases and J 4 bases, leaving 12 bases between the germline ends. The germline V gene encodes CDR1 MNHNS and CDR2 SASEGT. CDR3: CASSELQGRYEQYF. The CDR3 DNA reads as TGTGCCAGCAGTGAATTGCAGGGCAGGTACGAGCAGTACTTC.

This clone was seen only once. The genes are TRBV28 and TRBJ1-2, with TRBD1 matching 7 bases. J gave up 7 bases and V 6 bases, and 5 bases lay outside the gene matches. The CDR3 is made up of 12 amino acids. The germline CDR1 and CDR2 sequences are MDHEN and SYDVKM. The CDR3 DNA follows: TGTGCCAGCAGCAGGGGGTCCTCTGGCTACACCTTC. Its translation is CASSRGSSGYTF.

The CDR3 region has the DNA TGCAGCGTTGCCAGGGGAATCTCCTACGAGCAGTACTTC. It yields the protein CSVARGISYEQYF. The chain joins TRBV29-1 to TRBJ2-7; possible D gene TRBD1, 6 bases. Per germline, CDR1 SQVTM and CDR2 ANQGSEA. CDR3 length equals 13 residues. V was shortened by 4 bases and J by 0 bases, with 10 bases between the two germline ends.

The CDR3: CASSAKYEQYF. The CDR3 bases are TGTGCCAGCAGTGCCAAATACGAGCAGTACTTC. The chain employs TRBV2 and TRBJ2-7, with D uncertain. The CDR3 runs 11 residues. Between the trimmed V and J ends, which lost 4 bases and 4 bases, there was a span of 5 bases. Germline V CDR1 and CDR2: SNHLY, FYNNEI.

The chain links TRBV5-1 to TRBJ2-1, with 8 bases fitting TRBD1. V was pared by 4 bases and J by 6 bases, with 12 bases of the junction left unmatched. CDR1 is SGHRS, CDR2 YFSETQ, per germline. The CDR3 length is 16 residues. This chain's CDR3 is CASSPTPDRVFNEQFF. DNA of the CDR3: TGCGCCAGCAGCCCCACCCCGGACAGGGTCTTCAATGAGCAGTTCTTC.

The chain joins TRBV19 to TRBJ2-1; D possibly corresponds to TRBD1 (5 bases). The CDR3 consists of 14 residues. Trimming left V 3 bases short and J 5 bases short, with 11 bases between. Per the germline V gene, CDR1 is LNHDA and CDR2 is SQIVND (reference sequence). The CDR3 DNA follows: TGTGCCAGTAGTATCGCTCAGGGTAACAATGAGCAGTTCTTC. This codes for CASSIAQGNNEQFF.

This rearrangement joins TRBV7-2 to TRBJ2-5; 13 bases agree with TRBD2. Germline V gives CDR1 SGHTA, CDR2 FQGNSA. V was pared by 5 bases and J by 7 bases, with 13 bases of the junction left unmatched. CDR3 size: 17 residues. In DNA form, the CDR3 reads TGTGCCAGCAGCGTTACTAGCGGGAGGGCCGGAGGGGGGACCCAGTACTTC. Residues: CASSVTSGRAGGGTQYF.

Here the CDR3 DNA reads TGTGCCAGCAGTTTAGTACAGGGTCAGCCCCAGCATTTT. It is translated as CASSLVQGQPQHF. This chain uses TRBV28 with TRBJ1-5; the D gene is possibly TRBD1 (6 bases). There are 13 residues in the CDR3. V dropped 2 bases and J dropped 6 bases, with 8 bases sitting between them. Per the germline V gene, CDR1 is MDHEN and CDR2 is SYDVKM.

The CDR3 DNA reads TGTGCCAGCAGCTTGGCCGTGACAGGGGTAGAGGCCAAAAACATTCAGTACTTC. It encodes CASSLAVTGVEAKNIQYF. This rearrangement joins TRBV7-9 to TRBJ2-4, with TRBD1 identical over 8 bases. The germline V gene encodes CDR1 SEHNR and CDR2 FQNEAQ (reference sequence). Unmatched junction bases numbered 11, after V lost 3 bases and J lost 1 base. The CDR3 is made up of 18 amino acids. Filled out from reference TRBV7-9 and TRBJ2-4, the complete variable domain reads DTGVSQNPRHKITKRGQNVTFRCDPISEHNRLYWYRQTLGQGPEFLTYFQNEAQLEKSRLLSDRFSAERPKGSFSTLEIQRTEQGDSAMYLCASSLAVTGVEAKNIQYFGAGTRLSVL.

The V gene is TRBV5-1, the J gene TRBJ2-3, with D possibly being TRBD1 (6 bases). Per the germline V gene, CDR1 is SGHRS and CDR2 is YFSETQ. Trimming shortened V by 0 bases and J by 0 bases, and 11 bases separated the two germline ends. CDR3 length: 16 residues. CDR3 residues: CASSLAGQISTDTQYF. The CDR3 DNA follows: TGCGCCAGCAGCTTGGCCGGACAGATTAGCACAGATACGCAGTATTTT.

This chain connects TRBV27 to TRBJ2-3; weak D call: TRBD1 (5 bases). Trimming shortened V by 6 bases and J by 2 bases, and 12 bases separated the two germline ends. The CDR3 has 14 residues. Looked up from germline, CDR1 is MNHEY and CDR2 is SMNVEV (reference sequence). The CDR3 sequence: CASSVNRNTDTQYF. The CDR3 DNA follows: TGTGCCAGCAGCGTTAACAGGAACACAGATACGCAGTATTTT.

The chain combines TRBV7-9 with TRBJ1-2; 7 bases are a match to TRBD1. The CDR3 has 15 residues. CDR1 and CDR2 (germline): SEHNR, FQNEAQ (reference sequence). V lost 8 bases and J lost 0; bases outside the gene matches: 9. For the CDR3, the DNA is TGTGCCAGCTATGGACAGGCGGAACCTAACTATGGCTACACCTTC. Protein product: CASYGQAEPNYGYTF.

This rearrangement joins TRBV28 to TRBJ2-3, with D tentatively TRBD1 (6 bases). The V gene lost 3 bases and the J gene lost 1 base, with 14 bases spanning the gap. The CDR3 sequence is 16 residues long. Germline V gene sequence: CDR1 MDHEN, CDR2 SYDVKM. The CDR3 spells CASSLGTRGRTDTQYF. CDR3 DNA: TGTGCCAGCAGTTTGGGCACCAGGGGCCGCACAGATACGCAGTATTTT.

V gene TRBV7-6 combines with J gene TRBJ2-2, with TRBD2 identical over 8 bases. Trimming removed 1 base from V and 7 bases from J; junction bases left unmatched: 11. The CDR3 extends over 17 amino acids. CDR1 and CDR2 (germline): SGHVS, FNYEAQ. CDR3 coding DNA: TGTGCCAGCAGCTTAGGGCGATGGAGTAGCGGGATCGGGGAGCTGTTTTTT. It is translated as CASSLGRWSSGIGELFF.